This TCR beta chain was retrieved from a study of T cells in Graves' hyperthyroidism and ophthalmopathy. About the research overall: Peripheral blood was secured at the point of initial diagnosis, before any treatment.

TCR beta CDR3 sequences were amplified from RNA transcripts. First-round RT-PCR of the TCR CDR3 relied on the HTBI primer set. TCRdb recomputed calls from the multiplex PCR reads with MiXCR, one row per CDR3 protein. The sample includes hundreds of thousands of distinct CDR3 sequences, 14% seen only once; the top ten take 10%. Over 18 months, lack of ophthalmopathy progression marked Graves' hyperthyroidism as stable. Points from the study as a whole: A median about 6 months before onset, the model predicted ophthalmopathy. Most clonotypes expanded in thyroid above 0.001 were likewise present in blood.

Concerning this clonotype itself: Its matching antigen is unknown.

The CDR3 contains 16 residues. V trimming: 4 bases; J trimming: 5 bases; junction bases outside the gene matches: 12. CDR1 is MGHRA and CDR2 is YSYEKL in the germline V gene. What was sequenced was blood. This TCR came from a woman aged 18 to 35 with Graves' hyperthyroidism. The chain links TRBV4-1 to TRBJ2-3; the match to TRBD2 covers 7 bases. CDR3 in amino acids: CASSPGPTPGGDTQYF. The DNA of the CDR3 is TGCGCCAGCAGCCCAGGGCCAACCCCGGGAGGAGATACGCAGTATTTT.